Sequencing of this TCR beta chain was carried out in a study of blood T cells in healthy people across ages. Findings and caveats of the study: Estimates of total diversity, which came from one million sequenced T cells, were considered to be underestimates. Per million T cells, TCR beta diversity dropped roughly linearly as age increased.

Germline CDR1 is DFQATT and CDR2 is SNEGSKA (reference sequence). This CDR3 has 18 residues. Trimming cost V 6 bases and J 0 bases; bases outside gene matches: 13. They isolated at least 6 million PBMCs from each sample. About this clonotype: Its antigen is as yet unknown.

A second roughly 7 to 12 cycle PCR used barcoded and J-beta primers. A single record per CDR3 protein comes from TCRdb applying MiXCR to the 5' RACE reads. The sample lists roughly 550,000 distinct CDR3 sequences, less than 25% seen once, with roughly 10% in the top ten. This sample was also put to use in a study of T cells of mothers and their children.

This receptor was taken from a boy aged 5-17 years in good health. The chain uses TRBV20-1 and TRBJ2-3; 12 nucleotides line up with TRBD2. Sequenced: blood. The chain's CDR3 is CSAVRGLAGGYSTDTQYF. The CDR3 nucleotides read TGCAGTGCCGTGCGTGGTCTAGCGGGGGGGTACAGCACAGATACGCAGTATTTT.